The present entry profiles one T cell receptor beta chain with its context. The specificity of this receptor is unknown. No base qualities exist here, and no much larger clone lies one base off it. The data derive from a study of blood T cell repertoires in COVID-19 (dated by TCRdb to 2020 to 2021). Notes on the research overall: The collaborator samples originated in the United States, Italy and Spain and spanned the acute and convalescent phases of COVID-19. Subjects who had been exposed to COVID-19, were actively infected with it, or had recovered from it provided the deeply sampled blood TCRbeta repertoires that made up the dataset. The prospective study material was composed of cDNA or gDNA derived from T cells, B-cell-depleted T cells, or PBMCs. Sample metadata almost always included a de-identified subject ID, COVID-19 status, age in years and sex. Where available, HLA class I and class II types were taken from metadata supplied by the sample provider and were not determined by assay-based typing. Samples came from the ongoing ImmuneRACE study (first 160 participants) plus 1,254 subjects from 6 global collaborators. A freely available public database, intended as a resource for researchers studying the immune response to SARS-CoV-2, is where the repertoires were released. Results the study describes overall, beyond this receptor: The quantity of clinical and demographic metadata differed by source and by participant and was supplied without curation.

The immunoSEQ Assay, a bias-controlled multiplex PCR, was used to amplify TCRbeta CDR3 regions from genomic DNA. Per the source publication's procedure: The number of nucleated cells in each sample was estimated from the amplification of reference gene primers within the assay. To quantify the absolute abundance of each unique TCRbeta CDR3 rearrangement, sequence reads were collapsed and filtered. Productive Simpson clonality was computed per sample as the square root of Simpson's diversity index over productive rearrangements. The clones in this table, taken by TCRdb from immuneACCESS, are in-frame only. Not every clone is retained; where verified, under half of the shortfall comes from an unresolved V gene, and the cause of the rest is unknown. The DNA gave D and trimming, while V, J and clone size come from that table. This sample comprises approximately 250,000 clones, roughly 89% of them detected only once. About 2.2% of the sample goes to the ten largest clones.

Inclusive of the bounding cysteine and phenylalanine, the CDR3 is 15 residues long. Just the 45-base CDR3 DNA is kept, in frame starting at base 1. V is clipped by 1 base and J by 0 bases, and the sequence between their germline boundaries is 8 bases long. The CDR1 and CDR2 encoded by the germline V gene (reference sequence) are SGHKS and YYEKEE. Samples from volunteer blood donors who had recovered from COVID-19 were contributed by a second Seattle source. Whole blood was collected in K2EDTA tubes by collaborating institutions according to the institutions' own protocols. For TCRbeta analysis, collaborators shipped samples as frozen whole blood, isolated PBMCs, or DNA extracted from either of those sample types.

Sequences were obtained from peripheral blood. The receptor was isolated from a man aged 25-45 years who had recovered from COVID-19. The sequence is built from TRBV5-5 and TRBJ1-5; the D gene remains uncertain. The encoded CDR3 is CASSLRSNSNQPQHF. The nucleotides read TGTGCCAGCAGCTTGCGGAGTAATAGCAATCAGCCCCAGCATTTT.